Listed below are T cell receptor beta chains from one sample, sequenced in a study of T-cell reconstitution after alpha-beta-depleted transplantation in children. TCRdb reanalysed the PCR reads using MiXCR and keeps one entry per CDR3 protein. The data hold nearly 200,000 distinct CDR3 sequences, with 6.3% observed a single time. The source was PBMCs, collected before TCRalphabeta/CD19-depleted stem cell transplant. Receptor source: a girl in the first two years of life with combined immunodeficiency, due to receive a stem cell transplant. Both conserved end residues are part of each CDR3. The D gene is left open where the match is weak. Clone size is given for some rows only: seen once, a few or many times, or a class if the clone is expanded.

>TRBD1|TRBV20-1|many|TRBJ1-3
CSARFGTGAYGNTIYF
TGCAGTGCTAGATTCGGTACAGGGGCGTATGGAAACACCATATATTTT
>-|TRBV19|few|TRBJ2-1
CASSEEPAGLLNEQFF
TGTGCCAGTAGTGAGGAGCCCGCGGGACTCCTAAATGAGCAGTTCTTC
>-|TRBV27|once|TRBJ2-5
CASSPRLTGETQYF
TGTGCCAGCAGTCCCCGGCTAACCGGGGAGACCCAGTACTTC
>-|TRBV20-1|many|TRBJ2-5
CSARSYGGVKETQYF
TGCAGTGCTAGATCCTATGGCGGGGTAAAAGAGACCCAGTACTTC
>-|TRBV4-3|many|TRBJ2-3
CASSQDLASSTDTQYF
TGCGCCAGCAGCCAAGACTTGGCCAGCTCCACAGATACGCAGTATTTT
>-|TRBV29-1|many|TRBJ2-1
CSVGGAVYNEQFF
TGCAGCGTTGGGGGAGCGGTCTACAATGAGCAGTTCTTC
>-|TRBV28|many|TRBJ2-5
CASSMPADGETQYF
TGTGCCAGCAGTATGCCCGCGGACGGGGAGACCCAGTACTTC
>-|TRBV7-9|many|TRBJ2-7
CASSFILPGEQYF
TGTGCCAGCAGCTTCATCCTACCGGGAGAGCAGTACTTC
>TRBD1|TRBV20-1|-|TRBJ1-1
CSADETGVTEAFF
TGCAGTGCTGACGAGACAGGGGTCACTGAAGCTTTCTTT
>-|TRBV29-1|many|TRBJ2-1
CSVERVAYNEQFF
TGCAGCGTCGAGAGGGTGGCCTACAATGAGCAGTTCTTC
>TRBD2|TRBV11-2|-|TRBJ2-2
CASSLTSGGASTTGELFF
TGTGCCAGCAGCTTGACAAGCGGGGGGGCCTCTACGACCGGGGAGCTGTTTTTT
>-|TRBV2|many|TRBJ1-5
CASREVGEQPQHF
TGTGCCAGCAGGGAGGTGGGTGAACAGCCCCAGCATTTT
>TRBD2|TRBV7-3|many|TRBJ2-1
CASSSSGLLAGGMDEQFF
TGTGCCAGCAGCTCCAGTGGGCTTTTAGCGGGAGGTATGGATGAGCAGTTCTTC
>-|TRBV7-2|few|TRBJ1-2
CASSLDGTPPGGYTF
TGTGCCAGCAGCTTGGACGGAACCCCTCCGGGGGGCTACACCTTC
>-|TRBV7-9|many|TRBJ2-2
CASSLRTNTGELFF
TGTGCCAGCAGCTTAAGGACAAACACCGGGGAGCTGTTTTTT
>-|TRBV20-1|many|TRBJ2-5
CSGVKETQYF
TGCAGTGGAGTTAAGGAGACCCAGTACTTC
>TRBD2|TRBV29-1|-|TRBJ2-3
CSVYLAGGSTDTQYF
TGCAGCGTTTACCTAGCGGGAGGGAGCACAGATACGCAGTATTTT
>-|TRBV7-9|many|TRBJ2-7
CASSLALDGILYEQYF
TGTGCCAGCAGCTTAGCGCTTGACGGGATTTTATACGAGCAGTACTTC
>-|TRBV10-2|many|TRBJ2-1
CASGTTQYPSSSYNEQFF
TGCGCCAGCGGAACGACCCAATATCCCTCGAGCTCCTACAATGAGCAGTTCTTC
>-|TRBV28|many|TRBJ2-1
CASSLQPSGGMEQFF
TGTGCCAGCAGTTTACAGCCTAGTGGCGGGATGGAGCAGTTCTTC
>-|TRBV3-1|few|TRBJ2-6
CASSHERPVSGANVLTF
TGTGCCAGCAGCCATGAGAGGCCGGTCTCTGGGGCCAACGTCCTGACTTTC
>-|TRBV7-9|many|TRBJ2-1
CASRNLLSGPFVYNEQFF
TGTGCCAGCAGGAACCTCCTTTCGGGTCCATTCGTCTACAATGAGCAGTTCTTC
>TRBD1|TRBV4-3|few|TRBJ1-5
CASSQDARTGATYQPQHF
TGCGCCAGCAGCCAAGATGCGAGGACAGGGGCCACCTATCAGCCCCAGCATTTT
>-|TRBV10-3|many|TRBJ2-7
CAISEIPGPDYEQYF
TGTGCCATCAGCGAAATTCCGGGACCAGACTACGAGCAGTACTTC
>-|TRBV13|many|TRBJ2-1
CASSLILASSEQFF
TGTGCCAGCAGCTTGATACTAGCTAGCAGTGAGCAGTTCTTC
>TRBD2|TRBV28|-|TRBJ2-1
CASGIIAGVGWDEQFF
TGTGCCAGCGGCATTATAGCGGGAGTTGGGTGGGATGAGCAGTTCTTC
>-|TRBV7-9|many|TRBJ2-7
CASSRDVNYEQYF
TGTGCCAGCAGCCGGGACGTAAACTACGAGCAGTACTTC
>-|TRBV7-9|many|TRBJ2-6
CASSSRQTSGANVLTF
TGTGCCAGCAGCTCTCGACAGACCTCTGGGGCCAACGTCCTGACTTTC
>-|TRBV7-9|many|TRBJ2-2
CASSLFTGELFF
TGCGCCAGCAGCTTGTTTACCGGGGAGCTGTTTTTT
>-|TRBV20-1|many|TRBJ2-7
CSAGVSYEQYF
TGCAGTGCGGGGGTATCCTACGAGCAGTACTTC
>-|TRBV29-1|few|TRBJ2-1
CSATPGSTYNEQFF
TGCAGCGCTACCCCGGGTTCCACCTACAATGAGCAGTTCTTC
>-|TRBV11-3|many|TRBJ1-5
CASSSAGQGGDQPQHF
TGTGCCAGCAGCTCCGCAGGGCAGGGTGGGGATCAGCCCCAGCATTTT
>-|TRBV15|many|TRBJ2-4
CATSRDPGRPSIQYF
TGTGCCACCAGCAGAGATCCAGGCCGGCCAAGCATTCAGTACTTC
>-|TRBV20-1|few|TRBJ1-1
CSAVLQSTEAFF
TGCAGTGCCGTATTACAGAGCACTGAAGCTTTCTTT